These T cell receptor beta chains were read from a single sample in a study of blood T cells in healthy people across ages. TCRdb recomputed calls from the 5' RACE reads with MiXCR, one row per CDR3 protein. This repertoire shows about 590,000 distinct CDR3 sequences, 25% to 35% found once; its top ten account for about a sixth. Specimen: blood. These receptor sequences come from an elderly woman in good health. Each CDR3 is given with its conserved first and last residue. The D gene is left open where the match is weak. Where a row states a size, it is once, few, many or the class of an expanded clone; other rows omit it.

V,J,size,D,DNA,CDR3
TRBV14,TRBJ1-2,NA,NA,TGTGCCAGCAGGCGCACTGGGGCGAACTGTGGCTACACCTTC,CASRRTGANCGYTF
TRBV6-6,TRBJ2-7,many,NA,TGTGCCAGCAGCGGACATCGGCACTACGAGCAGTACTTC,CASSGHRHYEQYF
TRBV6-2/TRBV6-3,TRBJ1-1,many,NA,TGTGCCAGCAGCAACCCAACTCAGAACACTGAAGCTTTCTTT,CASSNPTQNTEAFF
TRBV29-1,TRBJ2-3,NA,NA,TGCAGCGGCCAGGCGCGCGCCTTCACAGATACGCAGTATTTT,CSGQARAFTDTQYF
TRBV29-1,TRBJ2-1,NA,NA,TGCAGCGCGGAGGGGAATCTATACAATGAGCAGTTCTTC,CSAEGNLYNEQFF
TRBV7-2,TRBJ2-3,NA,NA,TGTGCCAGCAGCCTGACCGAGCTTAGTACGCAGTATTTT,CASSLTELSTQYF
TRBV7-2,TRBJ2-7,NA,NA,TGTGCCAGCAGCCCGGGTATACCAAGGGGCTACGAGCAGTACTTC,CASSPGIPRGYEQYF
TRBV5-1,TRBJ2-1,NA,NA,TGCGCCAGCAGCCCCCCACCCAGTCCCAACAATGAGCAGTTCTTC,CASSPPPSPNNEQFF
TRBV19,TRBJ1-5,few,TRBD1,TGTGCCAGTAGGTGGGAGACAGGGGGCGGCGGGAACAATCAGCCCCAGCATTTT,CASRWETGGGGNNQPQHF
TRBV20-1,TRBJ2-1,NA,NA,TGCAGTGCTGGGGAAAAACTGGGGACTCCCGCCTACAATGAGCAGTTCTTC,CSAGEKLGTPAYNEQFF
TRBV2,TRBJ2-1,many,NA,TGTGCCAGCAGTGAGGGGCAGCTTGGTGAGCAGTTCTTC,CASSEGQLGEQFF
TRBV30,TRBJ2-5,few,NA,TGTGCCTGGAGTGTCGGTAGGAAAGAGACCCAGTACTTC,CAWSVGRKETQYF
TRBV21-1,TRBJ2-4,many,NA,TGTGCCAGCAGCAAAGCCGGGACAGCCTTTTCGGCCAAAAACATTCAGTACTTC,CASSKAGTAFSAKNIQYF
TRBV20-1,TRBJ1-2,NA,NA,TGCAGTGCCCCGCTAAGTTCCGGGTCGGACTATGGCTACACCTTC,CSAPLSSGSDYGYTF
TRBV29-1,TRBJ1-2,many,NA,TGCAGCGTTGTGTCAGGGCAGGTACATGGCTACACCTTC,CSVVSGQVHGYTF
TRBV5-1,TRBJ2-1,many,TRBD1,TGCGCCAGCAGCTTGACAAGGAGACAGGGTTACAATGAGCAGTTCTTC,CASSLTRRQGYNEQFF
TRBV5-6,TRBJ1-1,few,NA,TGTGCCAGCAGCTTCAGCAGTGAAGCTTTCTTT,CASSFSSEAFF
TRBV4-1,TRBJ2-7,once,TRBD1,TGCGCCAGCAGCCAAGCTGCAGGGGGAATCTACGAGCAGTACTTC,CASSQAAGGIYEQYF
TRBV28,TRBJ2-1,many,TRBD2,TGTGCCAGCAGTTTGGGGACTAGCGACTACAATGAGCAGTTCTTC,CASSLGTSDYNEQFF
TRBV11-2,TRBJ1-2,NA,NA,TGTGCCAGCAGCTTAGAAAGACGGGGATATGGCTACACCTTC,CASSLERRGYGYTF
TRBV20-1,TRBJ2-1,many,NA,TGCAGTGCTAGTTTTGCGGGGAGCTCCTACAATGAGCAGTTCTTC,CSASFAGSSYNEQFF
TRBV20-1,TRBJ1-4,many,NA,TGCAGTGCTAGGGATGGCATGTTGGGCGGAGGAAAACTGTTTTTT,CSARDGMLGGGKLFF
TRBV9,TRBJ2-1,few,TRBD2,TGTGCCAGCAGCGTAGGGACTAGCTTGTACAATGAGCAGTTCTTC,CASSVGTSLYNEQFF
TRBV6-1,TRBJ1-6,NA,NA,TGTGCCAGCAGTGACTGGGATAGGGCCCCCCACTTT,CASSDWDRAPHF
TRBV29-1,TRBJ2-5,NA,NA,TGCAGCGTTGCGGGGTTCGCGGTGAATGAGCAGTACTTC,CSVAGFAVNEQYF
TRBV20-1,TRBJ2-5,many,TRBD2,TGCAGTGCTTCCCTAGCGGGGGGGCGAGAGACCCAGTACTTC,CSASLAGGRETQYF
TRBV7-2,TRBJ2-3,many,TRBD2,TGTGCCAGCAGCTTTGGAGCGGGGGGGCCTACAGATACGCAGTATTTT,CASSFGAGGPTDTQYF
TRBV18,TRBJ1-5,few,TRBD1,TGTGCCAGCTCACCACTGACAGGGGTCAATCAGCCCCAGCATTTT,CASSPLTGVNQPQHF
TRBV6-4,TRBJ2-1,few,TRBD1,TGTGCCAGCAGCGCCGAAGGGACAGGGGGTGAGCAGTTCTTC,CASSAEGTGGEQFF
TRBV5-1,TRBJ2-3,NA,NA,TGCACCAGCAGCTTGGGCCACCCTAGCACAGATACGCAGTATTTT,CTSSLGHPSTDTQYF
TRBV28,TRBJ1-1,many,NA,TGTGCCAGCAGTCCGCCCTTTGACACTGAAGCTTTCTTT,CASSPPFDTEAFF
TRBV7-2,TRBJ1-1,many,NA,TGTGCCAGCAGCTTAACCCCGTCACTGCGCACTGAAGCTTTCTTT,CASSLTPSLRTEAFF
TRBV7-2,TRBJ1-1,many,NA,TGTGCCAGCAGCTTAGCCGAGACGCCCCGAACGCGCACTGAAGCTTTCTTT,CASSLAETPRTRTEAFF
TRBV7-3,TRBJ2-3,many,TRBD2,TGTGCCAGCAGCCAACTAGCGTCTAGCACAGATACGCAGTATTTT,CASSQLASSTDTQYF
TRBV27,TRBJ2-1,many,NA,TGTGCCAGCAGTTTACACAGGGCGGAATCCAGGAATGAGCAGTTCTTC,CASSLHRAESRNEQFF
TRBV6-1,TRBJ1-4,NA,TRBD1,TGTGCCACCCGCCGGACAGGGACTAATGAAAAACTGTTTTTT,CATRRTGTNEKLFF
TRBV6-5,TRBJ2-6,many,NA,TGTGCCAGCAAAGAGACTGGGGCCAACGTCCTGACTTTC,CASKETGANVLTF
TRBV20-1,TRBJ1-5,NA,TRBD1,TGCAGTGCGAACCCGGGACAGGGGGCGAGTCAGCCCCAGCATTTT,CSANPGQGASQPQHF
TRBV12-3/TRBV12-4,TRBJ2-3,NA,NA,TGTGCCAGCAGCCCCCTAGGTTCGGGAACAGATACGCAGTATTTT,CASSPLGSGTDTQYF
TRBV7-6,TRBJ1-5,many,NA,TGTGCCAGCAGCCCGTCCGTGAATAGCAATCAGCCCCAGCATTTT,CASSPSVNSNQPQHF
TRBV20-1,TRBJ2-5,NA,TRBD2,TGCAGTGCTAGAGGACTAGCTGATGAGCAGTACTTC,CSARGLADEQYF
TRBV7-2,TRBJ2-7,NA,NA,TGTGCCAGCAGCCATGGGGCATCCTACGAGCAGTACTTC,CASSHGASYEQYF
TRBV4-2,TRBJ2-1,many,NA,TGTGCCAGCAGCCAAGATCCCAGGACCAATGAGCAGTTCTTC,CASSQDPRTNEQFF
TRBV4-1,TRBJ2-5,few,TRBD2,TGCGCCAGCAGCCCCCGGGGGCCTAGCGGGGGGGCACAAGAGACCCAGTACTTC,CASSPRGPSGGAQETQYF
TRBV30,TRBJ1-3,NA,NA,TGTGCCTGGAGTAATCTTGGAAACACCATATATTTT,CAWSNLGNTIYF
TRBV7-9,TRBJ1-1,NA,NA,TGTGCCAGCACCAGAGAGCCGGGCGCGGATGAAGCTTTCTTT,CASTREPGADEAFF
TRBV7-6,TRBJ1-1,NA,NA,TGTGCCAGCAGCCCTAGAAAAGGGTCTGAAGCTTTCTTT,CASSPRKGSEAFF
TRBV4-1,TRBJ1-6,many,NA,TGCGCCAGCAGCCAAGATCTGACCCCCGGACAGCTAGATTCACCCCTCCACTTT,CASSQDLTPGQLDSPLHF
TRBV19,TRBJ1-1,NA,NA,TGTGCCAGTAGAAGATCCAGGAACACTGAAGCTTTCTTT,CASRRSRNTEAFF
TRBV27,TRBJ2-1,many,TRBD2,TGTGCCAGCGGACTAGCGGGGAGGCGGTTCTTC,CASGLAGRRFF
TRBV6-1,TRBJ2-7,few,TRBD2,TGTGCCAGCAGACCTACCCGAGGGAGCGGGGGGAACTACAATGAGCAGTACTTC,CASRPTRGSGGNYNEQYF
TRBV5-1,TRBJ2-7,NA,TRBD1,TGCGCCAGCAGCCGGGACAGGGGTGGGAATGAGCAGTACTTC,CASSRDRGGNEQYF
TRBV20-1,TRBJ1-5,many,TRBD1,TGCAGTGCTAGAGATGTTAGGACAGGGGGTAGCAATCAGCCCCAGCATTTT,CSARDVRTGGSNQPQHF